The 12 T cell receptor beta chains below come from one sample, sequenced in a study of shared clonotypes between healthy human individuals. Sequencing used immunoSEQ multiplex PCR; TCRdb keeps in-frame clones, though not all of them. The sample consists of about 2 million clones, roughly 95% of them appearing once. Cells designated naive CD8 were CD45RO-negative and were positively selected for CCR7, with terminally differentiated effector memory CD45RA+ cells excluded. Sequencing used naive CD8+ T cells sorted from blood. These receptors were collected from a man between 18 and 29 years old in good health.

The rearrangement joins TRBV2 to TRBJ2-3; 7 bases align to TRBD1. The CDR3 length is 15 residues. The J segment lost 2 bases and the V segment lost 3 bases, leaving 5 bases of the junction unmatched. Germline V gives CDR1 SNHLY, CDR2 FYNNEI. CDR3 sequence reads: CASSEVGQSTDTQYF. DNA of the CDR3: TGTGCCAGCAGTGAGGTGGGACAGTCCACAGATACGCAGTATTTT.

The CDR3 nucleotides read TGCGCCAGCAGCTTAATGCCCGGAGATGAGCAGTTCTTC. Translating it yields CASSLMPGDEQFF. This sequence joins TRBV10-2 and TRBJ2-1; D not resolved. Germline V CDR1 and CDR2: WSHSY, SAAADI. Trimming stripped 6 bases from V and 8 bases from J, with 14 bases between. The CDR3 totals 13 residues.

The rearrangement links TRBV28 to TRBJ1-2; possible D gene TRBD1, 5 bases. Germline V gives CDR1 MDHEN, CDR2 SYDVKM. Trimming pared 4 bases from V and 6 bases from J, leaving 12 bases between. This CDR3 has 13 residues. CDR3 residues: CASSSTDSDGYTF. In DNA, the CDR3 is TGTGCCAGCAGTTCGACAGACTCCGATGGCTACACCTTC.

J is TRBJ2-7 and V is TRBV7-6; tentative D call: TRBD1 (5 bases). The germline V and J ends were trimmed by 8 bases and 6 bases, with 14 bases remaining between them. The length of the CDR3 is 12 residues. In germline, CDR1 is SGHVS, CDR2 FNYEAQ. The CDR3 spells CASGTTGGEQYF. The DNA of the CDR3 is TGTGCCAGCGGCACAACAGGCGGCGAGCAGTACTTC.

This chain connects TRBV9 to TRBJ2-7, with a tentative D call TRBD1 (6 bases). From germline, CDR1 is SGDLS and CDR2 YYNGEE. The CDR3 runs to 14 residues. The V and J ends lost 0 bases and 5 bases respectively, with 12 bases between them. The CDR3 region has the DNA TGTGCCAGCAGCGTAGGGCCACAGGGACACGAGCAGTACTTC. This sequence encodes CASSVGPQGHEQYF.

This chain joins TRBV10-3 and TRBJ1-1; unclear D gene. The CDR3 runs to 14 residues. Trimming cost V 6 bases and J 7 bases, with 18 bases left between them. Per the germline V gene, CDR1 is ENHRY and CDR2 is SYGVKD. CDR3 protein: CAISEKSGLGEAFF. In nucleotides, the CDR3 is TGTGCCATCAGCGAAAAGAGCGGGCTGGGTGAAGCTTTCTTT.

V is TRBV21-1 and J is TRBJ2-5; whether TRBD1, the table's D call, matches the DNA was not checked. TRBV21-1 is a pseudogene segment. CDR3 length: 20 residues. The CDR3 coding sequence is TGTGCCAGCAGCGGACAGGGATTGAAGACCATGTGGAGCTTCCAAGAGACCCAGTACTTC. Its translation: CASSGQGLKTMWSFQETQYF.

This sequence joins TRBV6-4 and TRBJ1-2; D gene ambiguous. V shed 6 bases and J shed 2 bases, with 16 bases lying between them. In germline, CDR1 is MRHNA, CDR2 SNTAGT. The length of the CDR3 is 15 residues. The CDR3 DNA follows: TGTGCCAGCAGCCCTACACCTTCCGGGAACTATGGCTACACCTTC. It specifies CASSPTPSGNYGYTF.

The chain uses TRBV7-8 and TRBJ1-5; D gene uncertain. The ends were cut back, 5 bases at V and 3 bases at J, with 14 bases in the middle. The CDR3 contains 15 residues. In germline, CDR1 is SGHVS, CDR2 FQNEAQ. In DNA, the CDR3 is TGTGCCAGCAGCCGCTCGGGCGGCTACAATCAGCCCCAGCATTTT. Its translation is CASSRSGGYNQPQHF.

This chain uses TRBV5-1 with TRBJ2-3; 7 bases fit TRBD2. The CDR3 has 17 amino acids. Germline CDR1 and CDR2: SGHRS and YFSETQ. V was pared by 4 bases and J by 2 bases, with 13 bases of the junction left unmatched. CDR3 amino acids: CASSPETLSGVTDTQYF. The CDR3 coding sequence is TGCGCCAGCAGCCCGGAGACGTTAAGCGGGGTCACAGATACGCAGTATTTT. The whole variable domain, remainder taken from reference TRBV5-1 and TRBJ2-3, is KAGVTQTPRYLIKTRGQQVTLSCSPISGHRSVSWYQQTPGQGLQFLFEYFSETQRNKGNFPGRFSGRQFSNSRSEMNVSTLELGDSALYLCASSPETLSGVTDTQYFGPGTRLTVL.

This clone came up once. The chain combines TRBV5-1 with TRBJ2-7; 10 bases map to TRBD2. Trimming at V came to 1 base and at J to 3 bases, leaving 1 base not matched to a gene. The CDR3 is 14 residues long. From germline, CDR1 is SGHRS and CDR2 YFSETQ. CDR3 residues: CASSLTSGVYEQYF. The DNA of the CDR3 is TGCGCCAGCAGCTTGACTAGCGGGGTCTACGAGCAGTACTTC.

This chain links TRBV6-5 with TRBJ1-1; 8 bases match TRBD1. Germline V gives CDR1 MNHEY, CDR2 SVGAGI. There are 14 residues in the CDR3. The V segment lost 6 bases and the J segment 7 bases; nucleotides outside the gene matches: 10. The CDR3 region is CASSQDRGEGEAFF. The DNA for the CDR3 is TGTGCCAGCAGCCAAGACAGGGGAGAGGGTGAAGCTTTCTTT.